This T cell receptor beta chain derives from a study of shared clonotypes between healthy human individuals. The V gene end was trimmed by 4 bases and the J gene end by 2 bases; junction bases not matched to a gene: 3. Germline V gene lookup returns CDR1 MNHNY and CDR2 SVGAGI (reference sequence). CDR3 length equals 16 residues. Per the original methods: Junction-only immunoSEQ sequences carried no quality scores, so filtering differed. Sequencing used immunoSEQ multiplex PCR; TCRdb keeps in-frame clones, though not all of them. V and J calls and clone size follow that table, whereas D and trimming were derived from the DNA. This table has 2 million to 2.5 million clones, under 97% appearing once.

The clonotype was recovered from a man aged 18-30 years in good health. The chain employs TRBV6-6 and TRBJ1-5; 12 bases fit TRBD1. Sample: naive CD4+ T cells sorted from blood. Regarding subset: CD45RA+ positively selected. In DNA, the CDR3 is TGTGCCAGCAGTTGGGGACAGGGGGCTGGCAATCAGCCCCAGCATTTT. Translating gives CASSWGQGAGNQPQHF.